Below are 7 T cell receptor beta chains sequenced from a single sample in a study of T cell changes during pregnancy in multiple sclerosis. Repertoires were generated with immunoSEQ multiplex PCR, while TCRdb's copy carries only in-frame clones and drops some. The sample holds tens of thousands of clones, 80% to 95% seen once. The input for sequencing was peripheral blood, taken before pregnancy. These receptors all come from a female donor with multiple sclerosis, enrolled in a pregnancy study.

The chain employs TRBV7-3 and TRBJ1-4; 7 nucleotides align to TRBD1. Germline assignment: CDR1 SGHTA and CDR2 FQGTGA. This CDR3 region has 15 residues. J lost 5 bases, V lost 2 bases, and 5 bases had no gene match. CDR3: CASSLGQAPNEKLFF. The CDR3 DNA reads as TGTGCCAGCAGCTTAGGACAGGCCCCGAATGAAAAACTGTTTTTT.

This chain links TRBV5-1 with TRBJ2-7; weak D call: TRBD2 (6 bases). Trimming removed 4 bases at V and 0 bases at J, with 11 bases between. The CDR3 has 14 amino acids. Germline V gene lookup returns CDR1 SGHRS and CDR2 YFSETQ. CDR3 region: CASSPGLFSYEQYF. CDR3 DNA sequence: TGCGCCAGCAGCCCGGGACTCTTCTCCTACGAGCAGTACTTC.

The chain joins TRBV20-1 to TRBJ2-5; D ambiguous. Between the trimmed V and J ends, which lost 2 bases and 5 bases, there was a span of 6 bases. Germline V gene data show CDR1 as DFQATT and CDR2 as SNEGSKA (reference sequence). This CDR3 has 11 amino acids. CDR3 loop: CSARYGETQYF. As DNA, the CDR3 is TGCAGTGCTAGATACGGTGAGACCCAGTACTTC.

J is TRBJ1-1 and V is TRBV27; a weak D match, TRBD1 (6 bases). V lost 3 bases, J lost 10 bases, and 9 bases lay in between. Germline-derived CDR1 and CDR2 are MNHEY and SMNVEV (reference sequence). The CDR3 consists of 11 residues. The CDR3 DNA reads TGTGCCAGCAGTTTGGGGGCACGAGCTTTCTTT. Encoded protein: CASSLGARAFF.

The chain employs TRBV7-6 and TRBJ1-5; no reliable D call. The CDR3 covers 14 residues. Deletions cut 5 bases from V and 6 bases from J, with 14 bases between. The V gene's germline CDR1 is SGHVS and CDR2 FNYEAQ. As DNA, the CDR3 is TGTGCCAGCAGCCTTTACGAGGGTTCTCAGCCCCAGCATTTT. Translating gives CASSLYEGSQPQHF.

The chain links TRBV7-3 to TRBJ2-6; D perhaps matches TRBD1 (5 bases). The CDR3 has 17 amino acids. The germline V and J ends were trimmed by 5 bases and 0 bases, with 14 bases remaining between them. The germline gives CDR1 SGHTA, CDR2 FQGTGA. The CDR3 spells CASSPRRQTSGANVLTF. The CDR3 nucleotides are TGTGCCAGCAGCCCGAGACGACAGACCTCTGGGGCCAACGTCCTGACTTTC. Using reference TRBV7-3 and TRBJ2-6 for the parts outside the CDR3, the full variable domain is GAGVSQTPSNKVTEKGKYVELRCDPISGHTALYWYRQSLGQGPEFLIYFQGTGAADDSGLPNDRFFAVRPEGSVSTLKIQRTERGDSAVYLCASSPRRQTSGANVLTFGAGSRLTVL.

The chain joins TRBV9 to TRBJ2-3; D might be TRBD2 (5 bases). This CDR3 comprises 15 residues. Trimming removed 0 bases from V and 0 bases from J, with 8 bases in between. The V gene's germline CDR1 is SGDLS and CDR2 YYNGEE. The CDR3 is CASSVVGVSTDTQYF. The CDR3 DNA sequence: TGTGCCAGCAGCGTAGTCGGGGTTAGCACAGATACGCAGTATTTT.